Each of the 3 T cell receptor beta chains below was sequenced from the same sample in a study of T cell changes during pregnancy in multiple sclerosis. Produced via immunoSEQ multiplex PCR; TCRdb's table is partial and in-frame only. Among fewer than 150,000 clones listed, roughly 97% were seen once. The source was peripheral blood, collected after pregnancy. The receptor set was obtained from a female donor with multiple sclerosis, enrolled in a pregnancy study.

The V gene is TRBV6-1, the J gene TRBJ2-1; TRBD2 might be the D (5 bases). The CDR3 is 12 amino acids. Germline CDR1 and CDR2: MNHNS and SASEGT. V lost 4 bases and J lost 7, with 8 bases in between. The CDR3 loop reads CASSGTANEQFF. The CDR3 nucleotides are TGTGCCAGCAGTGGGACTGCGAATGAGCAGTTCTTC.

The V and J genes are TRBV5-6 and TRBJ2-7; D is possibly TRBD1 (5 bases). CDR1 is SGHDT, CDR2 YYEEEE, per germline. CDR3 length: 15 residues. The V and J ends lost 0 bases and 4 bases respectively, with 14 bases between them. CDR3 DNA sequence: TGTGCCAGCAGCTTGGATGGTAGGGGCCGGTACGAGCAGTACTTC. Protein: CASSLDGRGRYEQYF.

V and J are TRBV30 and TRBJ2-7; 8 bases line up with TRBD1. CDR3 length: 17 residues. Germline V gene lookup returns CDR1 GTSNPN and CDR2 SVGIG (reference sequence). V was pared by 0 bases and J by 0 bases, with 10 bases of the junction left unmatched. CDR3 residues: CAWSVPSRTGNSYEQYF. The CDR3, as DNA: TGTGCCTGGAGTGTACCTTCTCGGACAGGGAACTCCTACGAGCAGTACTTC.